One sample yielded the 2 T cell receptor beta chains listed below, sequenced in a study of blood T cell repertoires in COVID-19. The repertoire was sequenced with immunoSEQ multiplex PCR; TCRdb's copy has only in-frame clones and lacks some. Among 25,000 to 35,000 clones listed, over 70% were seen once. Specimen: peripheral blood. The receptors come from a man in his 70s with active COVID-19.

This clone has a handful of counts. The chain uses TRBV6-1 and TRBJ1-1; TRBD1 agrees at 8 bases. V shed 3 bases and J 5 bases; nucleotides not matched to a gene: 5. There are 14 residues in the CDR3. CDR1 and CDR2 from the germline V gene are MNHNS and SASEGT. The CDR3 DNA is TGTGCCAGCAGTGAGTCAGGGGGCTTTACTGAAGCTTTCTTT. As protein: CASSESGGFTEAFF.

J is TRBJ2-3 and V is TRBV5-1; D is unclear. The CDR3 covers 13 residues. Germline lookup yields CDR1 SGHRS and CDR2 YFSETQ. Trimming pared 0 bases from V and 3 bases from J, leaving 5 bases between. CDR3 nucleotides: TGCGCCAGCAGCTTGGGGCAGACAGATACGCAGTATTTT. Protein: CASSLGQTDTQYF.